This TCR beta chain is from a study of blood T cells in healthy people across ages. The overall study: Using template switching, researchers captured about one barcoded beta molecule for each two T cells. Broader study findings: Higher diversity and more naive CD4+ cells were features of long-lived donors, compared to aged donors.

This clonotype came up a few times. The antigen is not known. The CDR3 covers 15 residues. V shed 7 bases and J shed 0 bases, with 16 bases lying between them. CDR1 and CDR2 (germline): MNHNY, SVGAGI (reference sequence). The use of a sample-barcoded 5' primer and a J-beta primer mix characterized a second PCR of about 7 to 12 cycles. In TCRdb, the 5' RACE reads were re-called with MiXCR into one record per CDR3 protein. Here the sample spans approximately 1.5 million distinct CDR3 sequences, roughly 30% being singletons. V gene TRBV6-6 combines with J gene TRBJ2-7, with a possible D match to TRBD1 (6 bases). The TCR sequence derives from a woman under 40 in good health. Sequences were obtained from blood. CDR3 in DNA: TGTGCCAGCACCGACAGGACGGAAAACTCCTACGAGCAGTACTTC. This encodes CASTDRTENSYEQYF.